The 12 T cell receptor beta chains in this list originate from one sample, sequenced in a study of cytomegalovirus exposure and HLA in healthy donors (dated by TCRdb to the late 2010s). The library was made by the immunoSEQ multiplex PCR assay. The multiplex PCR relied on a mix of 60 forward primers for TCR Vbeta segments and 13 reverse primers for TCR Jbeta segments. Sourced from immuneACCESS, this table was stored by TCRdb with only in-frame sequences that have V and J called. A share of the clones is absent; for the studies checked, an unresolved V gene accounts for under half, and the remainder has no known explanation. The sample yields some 150,000 clones; 60% to 85% were counted once. Of the sample, 4% to 4.5% is held by the ten largest clones. The sample consisted of PBMCs. Every receptor here comes from a woman aged 40 to 55 in good health and CMV-seronegative.

This chain joins TRBV19 and TRBJ2-7; D gene ambiguous. The CDR3 loop spans 14 amino acids. V was clipped by 5 bases and J by 3 bases, with 14 bases between them. Looked up from germline, CDR1 is LNHDA and CDR2 is SQIVND (reference sequence). CDR3 nucleotide sequence: TGTGCCAGTAGTCCCACCACCGGGTACTACGAGCAGTACTTC. Its translation is CASSPTTGYYEQYF.

The chain combines TRBV6-1 with TRBJ2-2, with TRBD2 matching over 7 bases. Germline CDR1 is MNHNS and CDR2 is SASEGT. J lost 2 bases, V lost 6 bases, and 6 bases had no gene match. The CDR3 loop spans 15 amino acids. In DNA form, the CDR3 reads TGTGCCAGCAGATGGGGGGGTAGCAACACCGGGGAGCTGTTTTTT. Its translation is CASRWGGSNTGELFF.

The chain recombines TRBV15 with TRBJ1-2, with D maybe TRBD1 (6 bases). The V gene lost 3 bases and the J gene lost 4 bases, with 9 bases spanning the gap. The germline V gene has CDR1 LNHNV and CDR2 YYDKDF (reference sequence). There are 13 residues in the CDR3. CDR3 residues: CATSRGTSYGYTF. The CDR3 DNA reads as TGTGCCACCAGCAGGGGGACAAGCTATGGCTACACCTTC.

V usage is TRBV10-2 and J usage is TRBJ2-1; 7 nucleotides agree with TRBD1. Unmatched junction bases numbered 2, after V lost 4 bases and J lost 2 bases. CDR3 size: 14 residues. Germline V CDR1 and CDR2: WSHSY, SAAADI. The chain's CDR3 is CASSGDRTYNEQFF. The CDR3 DNA is TGCGCCAGCAGTGGGGACAGAACCTACAATGAGCAGTTCTTC.

The V call is TRBV5-1, the J call TRBJ1-2, with a weak D call TRBD1 (6 bases). V dropped 4 bases and J dropped 3 bases, with 16 bases sitting between them. From germline, CDR1 is SGHRS and CDR2 YFSETQ. This CDR3 has 15 residues. The CDR3 nucleotides are TGCGCCAGCAGCCAACAAACAGGGATGGACTATGGCTACACCTTC. As protein: CASSQQTGMDYGYTF.

The chain has TRBV5-1 and TRBJ1-1; TRBD1 is a possible D gene (6 bases). The CDR3 spans 13 residues. Germline assignment: CDR1 SGHRS and CDR2 YFSETQ. V was cut by 4 bases and J by 4 bases, with 11 bases left in between. CDR3 sequence: CASSPLQGTEAFF. The DNA for the CDR3 is TGCGCCAGCAGCCCCCTACAGGGCACTGAAGCTTTCTTT.

The V gene is TRBV10-3, the J gene TRBJ2-7; D not certain. The length of the CDR3 is 17 residues. Trimming left V 4 bases short and J 4 bases short, with 23 bases between. Germline V CDR1 and CDR2: ENHRY, SYGVKD. CDR3 loop: CAISARPADQKDYEQYF. CDR3 sequence (DNA): TGTGCCATCAGTGCACGCCCCGCAGATCAGAAAGATTACGAGCAGTACTTC.

The chain is built from TRBV6-4 and TRBJ1-1; no firm D call. The V gene lost 2 bases and the J gene lost 1 base, with 8 bases spanning the gap. The CDR3 loop spans 14 amino acids. The germline CDR1 and CDR2 sequences are MRHNA and SNTAGT. The CDR3 here is CASSDGQTNTEAFF. CDR3 sequence (DNA): TGTGCCAGCAGTGACGGGCAAACGAACACTGAAGCTTTCTTT.

This clone was observed a few times. This chain uses TRBV19 with TRBJ1-4; tentative D call: TRBD1 (5 bases). V was shortened by 7 bases and J by 2 bases, with 17 bases between the two germline ends. Germline V CDR1 and CDR2: LNHDA, SQIVND (reference sequence). This CDR3 is built from 16 residues. The CDR3, as DNA: TGTGCCAGTATCGGAACAGGATTAGGGACTAATGAAAAACTGTTTTTT. Protein: CASIGTGLGTNEKLFF.

The rearrangement uses TRBV6-5 and TRBJ1-1; 8 positions agree with TRBD1. Per the germline V gene, CDR1 is MNHEY and CDR2 is SVGAGI. J lost 5 bases, V lost 0 bases, and 5 bases had no gene match. This CDR3 spans 15 amino acids. The CDR3 region is CASSYSTGAGTEAFF. The CDR3 coding sequence is TGTGCCAGCAGTTACTCGACAGGGGCCGGGACTGAAGCTTTCTTT.

This clone was picked up one time. The CDR3 sequence: CASSGAAARGRREETQYF. The CDR3, as DNA: TGTGCCAGCAGTGGGGCTGCGGCCCGAGGGAGGAGAGAGGAGACCCAGTACTTC. J is TRBJ2-5 and V is TRBV2, with TRBD2 as a possible D gene (6 bases). Germline V gives CDR1 SNHLY, CDR2 FYNNEI. The CDR3 consists of 18 residues. V was pared by 4 bases and J by 5 bases, with 26 bases between.

The rearrangement links TRBV11-3 to TRBJ1-1; 7 bases map to TRBD1. This CDR3 comprises 14 residues. V lost 1 base and J lost 5; bases outside the gene matches: 4. The germline V gene encodes CDR1 SGHNT and CDR2 YENEEA. CDR3 in DNA: TGTGCCAGCAGCTTAGTGCCAGGGGGAACTGAAGCTTTCTTT. It yields the protein CASSLVPGGTEAFF. The full variable domain, rest sourced from reference TRBV11-3 and TRBJ1-1, is EAGVVQSPRYKIIEKKQPVAFWCNPISGHNTLYWYLQNLGQGPELLIRYENEEAVDDSQLPKDRFSAERLKGVDSTLKIQPAELGDSAVYLCASSLVPGGTEAFFGQGTRLTVV.